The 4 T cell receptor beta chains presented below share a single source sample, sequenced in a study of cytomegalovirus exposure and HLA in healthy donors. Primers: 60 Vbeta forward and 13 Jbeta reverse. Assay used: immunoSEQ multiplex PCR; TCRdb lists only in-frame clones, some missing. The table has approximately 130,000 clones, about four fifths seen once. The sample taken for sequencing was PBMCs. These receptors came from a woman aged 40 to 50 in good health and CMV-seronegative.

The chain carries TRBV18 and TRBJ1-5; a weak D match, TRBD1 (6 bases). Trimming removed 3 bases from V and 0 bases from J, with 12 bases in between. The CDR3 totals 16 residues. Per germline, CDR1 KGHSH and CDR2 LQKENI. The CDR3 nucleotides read TGTGCCAGCTCACCTGGGAGGGGACATAGCAATCAGCCCCAGCATTTT. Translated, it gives CASSPGRGHSNQPQHF.

This chain's CDR3 is CASSSGGDEQFF. CDR3 nucleotide sequence: TGTGCCAGCAGCTCGGGGGGCGATGAGCAGTTCTTC. The V gene is TRBV5-4, the J gene TRBJ2-1; perhaps TRBD2 as D (7 bases). Between the trimmed V and J ends, which lost 3 bases and 8 bases, there was a span of 9 bases. The germline gives CDR1 SGHNT, CDR2 YYREEE (reference sequence). This CDR3 contains 12 residues.

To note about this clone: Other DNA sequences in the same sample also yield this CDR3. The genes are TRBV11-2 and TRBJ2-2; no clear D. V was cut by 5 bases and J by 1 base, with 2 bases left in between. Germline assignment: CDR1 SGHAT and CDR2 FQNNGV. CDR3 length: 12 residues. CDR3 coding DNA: TGTGCCAGCAGCCTGAACACCGGGGAGCTGTTTTTT. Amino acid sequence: CASSLNTGELFF.

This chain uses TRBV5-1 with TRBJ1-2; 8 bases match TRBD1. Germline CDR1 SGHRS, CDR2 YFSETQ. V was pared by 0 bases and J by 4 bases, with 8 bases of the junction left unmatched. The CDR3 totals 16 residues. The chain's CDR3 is CASSLDGQGSFYGYTF. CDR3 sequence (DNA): TGCGCCAGCAGCTTGGATGGACAGGGCTCCTTCTATGGCTACACCTTC. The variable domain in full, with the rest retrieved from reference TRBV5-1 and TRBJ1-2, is KAGVTQTPRYLIKTRGQQVTLSCSPISGHRSVSWYQQTPGQGLQFLFEYFSETQRNKGNFPGRFSGRQFSNSRSEMNVSTLELGDSALYLCASSLDGQGSFYGYTFGSGTRLTVV.